Here is one TCR beta chain with its context. Its matching antigen is unknown. The sample belongs to a study of cytomegalovirus exposure and HLA in healthy donors. Study observations and caveats: HLA allele associations emerged for some 16,000 TCR beta sequences in a later analysis, at 0.05 false discovery rate.

PCR employed 60 Vbeta and 13 Jbeta primers. The method was immunoSEQ multiplex PCR; TCRdb's version includes in-frame clones alone and lacks a portion of them. The sample holds 150,000 to 200,000 clones, roughly 78% seen once. This CDR3 spans 14 amino acids. Germline loops: CDR1 MNHEY, CDR2 SMNVEV (reference sequence). With V trimmed by 7 bases and J by 2 bases, 4 bases remained unmatched. Sequencing was done on a sample of PBMCs. This receptor was obtained from a boy aged 5-17 years in good health and CMV-seronegative. V usage is TRBV27 and J usage is TRBJ2-1; 8 nucleotides align to TRBD1. Here the CDR3 DNA reads TGTGCCAGCACCTCACAGGGGGCCTACAATGAGCAGTTCTTC. It encodes CASTSQGAYNEQFF.